This T cell receptor (beta chain) was found in a study of blood T cell repertoires in COVID-19. The wider study: PBMCs, B-cell-depleted T cells, or T cells provided the cDNA or gDNA that made up the material.

With 5 bases removed from V and 3 bases from J, the gap between germline ends came to 16 bases. CDR3 length: 15 amino acids. Looked up from germline, CDR1 is MGHDK and CDR2 is SYGVNS. Per the original methods: By means of reference gene primer amplification, nucleated cell counts were estimated. The protocol was immunoSEQ multiplex PCR, while the TCRdb copy is restricted to in-frame clones and leaves out a portion. That table furnishes V, J and clone size, whereas the DNA furnished D and trimming. The sample shows some 160,000 clones, around four fifths of them seen only once. The specimen was peripheral blood. This clonotype was obtained from a woman in her seventies who had recovered from COVID-19. V gene TRBV25-1 combines with J gene TRBJ1-1; D unresolved. CDR3: CASSPLGRLDTEAFF. CDR3 nucleotides: TGTGCCAGCAGTCCCCTGGGGAGGTTGGACACTGAAGCTTTCTTT. Variable domain in full (rest from reference TRBV25-1 and TRBJ1-1): EADIYQTPRYLVIGTGKKITLECSQTMGHDKMYWYQQDPGMELHLIHYSYGVNSTEKGDLSSESTVSRIRTEHFPLTLESARPSHTSQYLCASSPLGRLDTEAFFGQGTRLTVV.